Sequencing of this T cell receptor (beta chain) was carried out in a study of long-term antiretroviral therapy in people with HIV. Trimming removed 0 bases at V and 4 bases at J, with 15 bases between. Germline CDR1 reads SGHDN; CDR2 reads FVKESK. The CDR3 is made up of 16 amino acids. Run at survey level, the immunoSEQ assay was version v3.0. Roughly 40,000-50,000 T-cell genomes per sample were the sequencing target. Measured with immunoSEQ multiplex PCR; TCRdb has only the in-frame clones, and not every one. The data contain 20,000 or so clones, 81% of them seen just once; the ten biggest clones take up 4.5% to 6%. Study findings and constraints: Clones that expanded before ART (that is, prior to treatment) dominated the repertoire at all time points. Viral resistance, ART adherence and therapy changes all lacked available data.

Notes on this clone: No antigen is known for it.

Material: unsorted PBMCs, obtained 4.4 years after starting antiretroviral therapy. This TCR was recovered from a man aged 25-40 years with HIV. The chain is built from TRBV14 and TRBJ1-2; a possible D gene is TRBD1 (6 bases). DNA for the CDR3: TGTGCCAGCAGCCAAGACCCCCGGGACACAATCTATGGCTACACCTTC. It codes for CASSQDPRDTIYGYTF.